The clone carrying this TCR beta chain was detected only a few times. Its antigen remains unknown. The record originates from a study of memory CD4+ T cells and cytomegalovirus serostatus. Study-wide context: Healthy Belgian adult donors included about 10 CMV-positive and some 24 CMV-negative people. Whole-study results and caveats: CMV serostatus prediction reached median AUC approximately 0.96, or 0.89 with US-trained model.

Single viable CD3+CD4+CD8-CD45RO+ cells were sorted as the memory CD4+ T cells. Serum IgG to CMV pp150, pp28, p38 and p52 defined serostatus. The CDR3 has 13 amino acids. Per germline, CDR1 KGHSH and CDR2 LQKENI. The ends were cut back, 6 bases at V and 1 base at J, with 9 bases in the middle. Method: immunoSEQ multiplex PCR; TCRdb's copy keeps in-frame clones and lacks some. The profile shows tens of thousands of clones, 82% of them singletons. The rearrangement links TRBV18 to TRBJ1-1; no definite D call. Sequencing input: memory CD4+ T cells from blood. The source of this sequence is an adult in good health and CMV-seronegative. The CDR3 sequence is CASSQEQNTEAFF. DNA of the CDR3: TGTGCCAGCTCCCAGGAGCAGAACACTGAAGCTTTCTTT. Together with reference TRBV18 and TRBJ1-1, the CDR3 gives the full variable domain: NAGVMQNPRHLVRRRGQEARLRCSPMKGHSHVYWYRQLPEEGLKFMVYLQKENIIDESGMPKERFSAEFPKEGPSILRIQQVVRGDSAAYFCASSQEQNTEAFFGQGTRLTVV.